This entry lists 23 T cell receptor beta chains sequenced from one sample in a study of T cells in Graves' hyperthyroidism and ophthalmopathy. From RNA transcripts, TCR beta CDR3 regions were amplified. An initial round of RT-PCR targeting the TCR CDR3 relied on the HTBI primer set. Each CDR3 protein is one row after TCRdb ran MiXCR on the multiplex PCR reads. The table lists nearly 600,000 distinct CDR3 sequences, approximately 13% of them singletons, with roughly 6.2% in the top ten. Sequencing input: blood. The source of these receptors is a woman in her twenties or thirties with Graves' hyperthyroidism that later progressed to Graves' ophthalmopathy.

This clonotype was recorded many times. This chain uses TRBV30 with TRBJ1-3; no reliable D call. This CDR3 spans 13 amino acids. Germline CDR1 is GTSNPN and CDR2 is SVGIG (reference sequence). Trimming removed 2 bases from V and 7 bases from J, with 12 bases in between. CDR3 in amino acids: CAWSPGAGNTIYF. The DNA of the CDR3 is TGTGCCTGGAGTCCGGGAGCGGGCAACACCATATATTTT.

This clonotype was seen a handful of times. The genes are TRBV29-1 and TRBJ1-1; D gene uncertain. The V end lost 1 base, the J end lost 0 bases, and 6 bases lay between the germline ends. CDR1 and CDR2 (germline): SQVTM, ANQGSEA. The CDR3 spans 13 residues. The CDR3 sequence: CSVEGVVNTEAFF. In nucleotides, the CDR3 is TGCAGCGTTGAAGGCGTTGTGAACACTGAAGCTTTCTTT.

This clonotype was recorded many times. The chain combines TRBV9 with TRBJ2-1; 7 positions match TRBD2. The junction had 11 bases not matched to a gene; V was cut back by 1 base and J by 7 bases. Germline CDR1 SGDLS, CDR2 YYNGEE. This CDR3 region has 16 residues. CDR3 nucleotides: TGTGCCAGCAGCGTAAGTGCGTCTAGCGGCATGAATGAGCAGTTCTTC. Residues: CASSVSASSGMNEQFF.

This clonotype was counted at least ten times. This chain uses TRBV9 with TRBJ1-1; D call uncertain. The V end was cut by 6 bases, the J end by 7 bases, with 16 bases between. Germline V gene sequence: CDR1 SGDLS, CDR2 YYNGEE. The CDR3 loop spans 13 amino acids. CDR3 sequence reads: CASNPRAEREAFF. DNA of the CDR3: TGTGCCAGCAACCCTAGAGCGGAACGTGAAGCTTTCTTT.

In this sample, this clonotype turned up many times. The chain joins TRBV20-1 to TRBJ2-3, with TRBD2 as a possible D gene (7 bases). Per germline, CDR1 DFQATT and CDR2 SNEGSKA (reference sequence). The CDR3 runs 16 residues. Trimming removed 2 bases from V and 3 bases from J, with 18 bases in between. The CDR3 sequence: CSARQRRGGTTDTQYF. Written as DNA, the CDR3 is TGCAGTGCTAGACAGAGGAGGGGGGGAACTACAGATACGCAGTATTTT.

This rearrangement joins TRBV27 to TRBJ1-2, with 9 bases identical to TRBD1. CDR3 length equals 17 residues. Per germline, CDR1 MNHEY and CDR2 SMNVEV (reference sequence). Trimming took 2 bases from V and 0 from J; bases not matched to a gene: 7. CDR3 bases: TGTGCCAGCAGTTTAGGTGGGACAGGGTACCCTAACTATGGCTACACCTTC. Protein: CASSLGGTGYPNYGYTF.

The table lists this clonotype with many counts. The CDR3 DNA follows: TGTGCCAGCAGCATGACTAGCGGGAGCTCCTACAATGAGCAGTTCTTC. Translated, it gives CASSMTSGSSYNEQFF. The V and J genes are TRBV7-9 and TRBJ2-1, with TRBD2 matching over 12 bases. Germline assignment: CDR1 SEHNR and CDR2 FQNEAQ (reference sequence). The CDR3 spans 16 residues. Losses at the gene ends were 5 bases for V and 0 bases for J; bases not matched to a gene: 2.

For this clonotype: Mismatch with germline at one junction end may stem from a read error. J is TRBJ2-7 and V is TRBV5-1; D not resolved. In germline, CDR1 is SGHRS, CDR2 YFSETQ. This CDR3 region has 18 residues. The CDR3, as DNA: TGCGCCAGCAGTTTCCTCCCCGCTGCGGCAGGCGCCTCCTACGAGCACTACTTC. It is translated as CASSFLPAAAGASYEHYF. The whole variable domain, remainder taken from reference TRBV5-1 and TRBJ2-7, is KAGVTQTPRYLIKTRGQQVTLSCSPISGHRSVSWYQQTPGQGLQFLFEYFSETQRNKGNFPGRFSGRQFSNSRSEMNVSTLELGDSALYLCASSFLPAAAGASYEHYFGPGTRLTVT.

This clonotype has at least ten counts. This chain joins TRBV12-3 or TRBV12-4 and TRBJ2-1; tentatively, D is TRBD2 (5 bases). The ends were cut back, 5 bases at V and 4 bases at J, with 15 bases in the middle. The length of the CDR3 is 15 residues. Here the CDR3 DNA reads TGTGCCAGCAGTAACCCAGCGGAAAAATACAATGAGCAGTTCTTC. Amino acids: CASSNPAEKYNEQFF.

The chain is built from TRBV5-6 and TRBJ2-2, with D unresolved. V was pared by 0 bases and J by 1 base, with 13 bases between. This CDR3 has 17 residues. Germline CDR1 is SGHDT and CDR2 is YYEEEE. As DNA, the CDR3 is TGTGCCAGCAGCTTGGCTCTCGGGCCCCAGAACACCGGGGAGCTGTTTTTT. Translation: CASSLALGPQNTGELFF.

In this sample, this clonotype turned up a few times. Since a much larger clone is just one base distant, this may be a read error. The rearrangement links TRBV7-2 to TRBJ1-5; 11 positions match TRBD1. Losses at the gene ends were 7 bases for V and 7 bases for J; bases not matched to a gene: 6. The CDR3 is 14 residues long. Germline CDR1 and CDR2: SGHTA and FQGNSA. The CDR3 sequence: CASNLGTGGQPQHF. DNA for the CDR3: TGTGCCAGCAACTTGGGGACAGGGGGACAGCCCCAGCATTTT.

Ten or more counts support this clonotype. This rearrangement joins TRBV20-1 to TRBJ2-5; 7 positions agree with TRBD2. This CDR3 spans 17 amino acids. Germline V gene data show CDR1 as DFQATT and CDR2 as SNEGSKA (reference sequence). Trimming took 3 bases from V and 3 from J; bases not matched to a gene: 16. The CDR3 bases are TGCAGTGCTAGGGGTACCACCAGGGACTATCACAAAGAGACCCAGTACTTC. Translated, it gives CSARGTTRDYHKETQYF.

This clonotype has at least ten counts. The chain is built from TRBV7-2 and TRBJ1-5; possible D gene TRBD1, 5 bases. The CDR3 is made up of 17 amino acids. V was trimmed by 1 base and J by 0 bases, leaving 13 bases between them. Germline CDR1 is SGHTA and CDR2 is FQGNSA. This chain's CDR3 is CASSLVGTGGSNQPQHF. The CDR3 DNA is TGTGCCAGCAGCTTAGTAGGTACAGGCGGTAGCAATCAGCCCCAGCATTTT.

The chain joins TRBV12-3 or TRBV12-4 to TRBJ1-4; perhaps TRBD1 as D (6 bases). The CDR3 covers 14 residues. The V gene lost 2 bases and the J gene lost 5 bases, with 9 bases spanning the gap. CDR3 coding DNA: TGTGCCAGCAGTTTATGGGGGCGGAATGAAAAACTGTTTTTT. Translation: CASSLWGRNEKLFF.

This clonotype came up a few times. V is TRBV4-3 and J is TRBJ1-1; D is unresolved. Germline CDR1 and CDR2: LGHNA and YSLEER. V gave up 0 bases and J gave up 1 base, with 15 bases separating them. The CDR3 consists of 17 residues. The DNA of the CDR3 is TGCGCCAGCAGCCAAGATCCTATGTTTCCCGGGAACACTGAAGCTTTCTTT. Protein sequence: CASSQDPMFPGNTEAFF.

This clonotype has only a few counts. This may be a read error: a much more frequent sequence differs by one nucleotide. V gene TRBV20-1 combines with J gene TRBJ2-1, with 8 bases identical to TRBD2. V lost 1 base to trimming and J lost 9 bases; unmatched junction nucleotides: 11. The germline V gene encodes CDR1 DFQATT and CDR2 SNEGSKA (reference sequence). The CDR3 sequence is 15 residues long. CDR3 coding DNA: TGCAGTGCTAGAGCATCAGCGGGAGCACTCAGTGAGCAGTTCTTC. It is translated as CSARASAGALSEQFF.

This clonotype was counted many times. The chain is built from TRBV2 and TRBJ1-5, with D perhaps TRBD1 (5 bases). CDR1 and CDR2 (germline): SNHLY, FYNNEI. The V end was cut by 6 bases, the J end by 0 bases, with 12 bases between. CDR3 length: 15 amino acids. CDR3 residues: CASSVDSYSNQPQHF. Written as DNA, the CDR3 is TGTGCCAGCAGCGTAGACAGTTATAGCAATCAGCCCCAGCATTTT.

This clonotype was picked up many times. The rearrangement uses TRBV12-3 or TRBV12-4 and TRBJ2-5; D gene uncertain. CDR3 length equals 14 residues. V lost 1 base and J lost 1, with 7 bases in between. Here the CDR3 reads CASSLEAIQETQYF. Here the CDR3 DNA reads TGTGCCAGCAGTTTAGAGGCAATCCAAGAGACCCAGTACTTC.

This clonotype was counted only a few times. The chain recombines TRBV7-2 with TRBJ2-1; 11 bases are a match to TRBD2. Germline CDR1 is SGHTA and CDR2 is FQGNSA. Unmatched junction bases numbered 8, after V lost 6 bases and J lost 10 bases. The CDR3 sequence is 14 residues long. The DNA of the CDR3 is TGTGCCAGCAGAATAGCGGGAGGGTCTCGGGAGCAGTTCTTC. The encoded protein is CASRIAGGSREQFF.

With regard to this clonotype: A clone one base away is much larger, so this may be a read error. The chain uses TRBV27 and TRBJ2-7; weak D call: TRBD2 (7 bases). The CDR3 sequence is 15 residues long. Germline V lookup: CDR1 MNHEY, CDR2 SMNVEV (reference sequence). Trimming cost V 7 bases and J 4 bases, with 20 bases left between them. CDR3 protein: CASTAGAGEGYEQYF. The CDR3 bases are TGTGCCAGCACCGCGGGGGCGGGAGAAGGGTACGAGCAGTACTTC.

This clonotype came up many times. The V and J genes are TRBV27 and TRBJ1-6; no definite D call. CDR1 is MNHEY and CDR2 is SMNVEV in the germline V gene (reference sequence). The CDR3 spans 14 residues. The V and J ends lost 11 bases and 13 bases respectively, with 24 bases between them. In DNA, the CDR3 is TGTGCCTCAGGAGCGCCGGGCTACGGTTTGCCCCTCCACTTT. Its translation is CASGAPGYGLPLHF.

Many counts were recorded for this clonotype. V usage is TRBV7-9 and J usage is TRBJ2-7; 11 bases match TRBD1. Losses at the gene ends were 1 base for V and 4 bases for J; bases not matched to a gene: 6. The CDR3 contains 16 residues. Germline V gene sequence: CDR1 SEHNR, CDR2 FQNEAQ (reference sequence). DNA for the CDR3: TGTGCCAGCAGCTTAGTCGGCGGACAGGGGGCTTACGAGCAGTACTTC. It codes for CASSLVGGQGAYEQYF. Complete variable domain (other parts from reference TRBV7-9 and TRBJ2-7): DTGVSQNPRHKITKRGQNVTFRCDPISEHNRLYWYRQTLGQGPEFLTYFQNEAQLEKSRLLSDRFSAERPKGSFSTLEIQRTEQGDSAMYLCASSLVGGQGAYEQYFGPGTRLTVT.

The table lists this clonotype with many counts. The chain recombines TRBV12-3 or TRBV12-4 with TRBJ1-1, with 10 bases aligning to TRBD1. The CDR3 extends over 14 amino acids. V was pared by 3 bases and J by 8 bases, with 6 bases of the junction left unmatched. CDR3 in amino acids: CASSLGTGVNEAFF. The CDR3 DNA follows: TGTGCCAGCAGTTTGGGGACAGGGGTGAACGAAGCTTTCTTT.